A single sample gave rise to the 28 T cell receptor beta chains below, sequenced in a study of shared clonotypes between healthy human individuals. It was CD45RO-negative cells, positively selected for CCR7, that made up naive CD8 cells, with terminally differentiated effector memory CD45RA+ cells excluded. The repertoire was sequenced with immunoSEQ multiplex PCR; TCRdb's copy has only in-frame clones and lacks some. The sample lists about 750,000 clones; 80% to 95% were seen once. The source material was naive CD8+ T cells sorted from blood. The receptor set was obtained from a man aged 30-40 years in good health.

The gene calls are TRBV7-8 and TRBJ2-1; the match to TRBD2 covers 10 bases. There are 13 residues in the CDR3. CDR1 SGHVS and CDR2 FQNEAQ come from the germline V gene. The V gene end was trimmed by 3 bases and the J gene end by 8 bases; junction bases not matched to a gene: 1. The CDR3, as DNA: TGTGCCAGCAGCTTCACTAGCGGGGATGAGCAGTTCTTC. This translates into CASSFTSGDEQFF.

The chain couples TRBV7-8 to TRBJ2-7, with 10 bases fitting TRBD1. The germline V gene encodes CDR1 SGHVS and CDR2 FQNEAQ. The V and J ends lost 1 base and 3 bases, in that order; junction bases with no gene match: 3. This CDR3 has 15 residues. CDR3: CASSLGGQGGYEQYF. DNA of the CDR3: TGTGCCAGCAGCTTAGGAGGACAGGGGGGCTACGAGCAGTACTTC. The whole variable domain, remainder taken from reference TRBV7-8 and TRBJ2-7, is GAGVSQSPRYKVAKRGQDVALRCDPISGHVSLFWYQQALGQGPEFLTYFQNEAQLDKSGLPSDRFFAERPEGSVSTLKIQRTQQEDSAVYLCASSLGGQGGYEQYFGPGTRLTVT.

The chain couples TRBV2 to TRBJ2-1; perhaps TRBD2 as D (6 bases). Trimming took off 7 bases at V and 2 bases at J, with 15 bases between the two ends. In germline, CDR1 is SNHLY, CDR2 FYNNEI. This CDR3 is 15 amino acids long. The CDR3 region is CASTERSGPYNEQFF. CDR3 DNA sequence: TGTGCCAGCACCGAAAGGAGCGGGCCCTACAATGAGCAGTTCTTC.

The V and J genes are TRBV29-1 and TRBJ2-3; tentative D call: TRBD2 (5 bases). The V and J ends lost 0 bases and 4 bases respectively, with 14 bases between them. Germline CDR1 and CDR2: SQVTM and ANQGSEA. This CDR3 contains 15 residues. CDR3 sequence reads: CSVEDPAEEADTQYF. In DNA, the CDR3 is TGCAGCGTTGAAGACCCAGCGGAGGAGGCAGATACGCAGTATTTT.

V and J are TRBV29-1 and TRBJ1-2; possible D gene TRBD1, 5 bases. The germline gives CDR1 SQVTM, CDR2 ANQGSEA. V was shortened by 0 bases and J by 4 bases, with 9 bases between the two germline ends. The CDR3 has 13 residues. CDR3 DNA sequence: TGCAGCGTTGAAGACACAGGATTCTATGGCTACACCTTC. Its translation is CSVEDTGFYGYTF.

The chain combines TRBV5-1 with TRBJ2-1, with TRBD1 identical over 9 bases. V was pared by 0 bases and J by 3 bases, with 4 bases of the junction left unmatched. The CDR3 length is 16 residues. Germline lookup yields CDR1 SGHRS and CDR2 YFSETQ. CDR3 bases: TGCGCCAGCAGCTTGGCGCAGACAGGGGGCTACAATGAGCAGTTCTTC. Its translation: CASSLAQTGGYNEQFF. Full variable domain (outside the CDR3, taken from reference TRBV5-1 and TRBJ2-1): KAGVTQTPRYLIKTRGQQVTLSCSPISGHRSVSWYQQTPGQGLQFLFEYFSETQRNKGNFPGRFSGRQFSNSRSEMNVSTLELGDSALYLCASSLAQTGGYNEQFFGPGTRLTVL.

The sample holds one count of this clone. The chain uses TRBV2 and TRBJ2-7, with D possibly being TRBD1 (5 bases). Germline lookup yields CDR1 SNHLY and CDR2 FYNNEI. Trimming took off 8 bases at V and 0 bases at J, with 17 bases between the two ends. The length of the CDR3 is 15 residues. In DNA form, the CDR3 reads TGTGCCAGCGCTGAGTGGTTAGGGGTCTCCTACGAGCAGTACTTC. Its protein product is CASAEWLGVSYEQYF.

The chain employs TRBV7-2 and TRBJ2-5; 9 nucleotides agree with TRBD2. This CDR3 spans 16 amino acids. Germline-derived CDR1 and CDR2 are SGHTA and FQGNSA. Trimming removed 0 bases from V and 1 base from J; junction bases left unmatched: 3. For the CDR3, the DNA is TGTGCCAGCAGCTTAGCTACTAGCGGGCTCCAAGAGACCCAGTACTTC. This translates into CASSLATSGLQETQYF.

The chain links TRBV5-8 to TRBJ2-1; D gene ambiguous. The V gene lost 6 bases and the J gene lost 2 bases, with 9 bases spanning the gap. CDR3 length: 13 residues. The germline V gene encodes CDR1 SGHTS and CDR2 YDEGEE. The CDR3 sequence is CASTDEAYNEQFF. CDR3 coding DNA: TGTGCCAGCACCGACGAGGCCTACAATGAGCAGTTCTTC.

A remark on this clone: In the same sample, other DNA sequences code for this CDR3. CDR3 loop: CASSPGLDYEQYF. Written as DNA, the CDR3 is TGTGCCAGTAGCCCGGGACTAGACTACGAGCAGTACTTC. This rearrangement joins TRBV19 to TRBJ2-7; 8 nucleotides align to TRBD2. V gave up 6 bases and J gave up 3 bases; unmatched junction bases: 4. The CDR3 has 13 amino acids. Germline CDR1 LNHDA, CDR2 SQIVND (reference sequence).

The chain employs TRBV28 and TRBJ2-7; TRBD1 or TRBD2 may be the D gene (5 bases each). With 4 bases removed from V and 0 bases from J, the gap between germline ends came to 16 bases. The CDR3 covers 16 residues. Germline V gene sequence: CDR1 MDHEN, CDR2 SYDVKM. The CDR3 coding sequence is TGTGCCAGCAGTTCAACCCGGTCGGGACGCTCCTACGAGCAGTACTTC. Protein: CASSSTRSGRSYEQYF.

The CDR3 nucleotides are TGTGCCTGGATGGGTAATGAGCAGTTCTTC. As protein: CAWMGNEQFF. The chain recombines TRBV30 with TRBJ2-1; D not resolved. CDR1 GTSNPN and CDR2 SVGIG come from the germline V gene (reference sequence). The CDR3 has 10 amino acids. The ends were cut back, 4 bases at V and 7 bases at J, with 5 bases in the middle.

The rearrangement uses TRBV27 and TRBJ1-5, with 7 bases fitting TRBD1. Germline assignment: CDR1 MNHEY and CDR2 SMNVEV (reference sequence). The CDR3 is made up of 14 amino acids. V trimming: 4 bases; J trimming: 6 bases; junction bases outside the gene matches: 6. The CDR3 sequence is CASSYTGVVQPQHF. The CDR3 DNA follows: TGTGCCAGCAGTTACACAGGGGTGGTTCAGCCCCAGCATTTT.

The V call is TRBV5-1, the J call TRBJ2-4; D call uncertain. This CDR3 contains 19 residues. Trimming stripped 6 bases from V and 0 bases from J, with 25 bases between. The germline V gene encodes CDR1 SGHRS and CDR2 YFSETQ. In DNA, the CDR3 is TGCGCCAGCAACTCTTCTACCCCCCATCTGGCAATAGCCAAAAACATTCAGTACTTC. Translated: CASNSSTPHLAIAKNIQYF.

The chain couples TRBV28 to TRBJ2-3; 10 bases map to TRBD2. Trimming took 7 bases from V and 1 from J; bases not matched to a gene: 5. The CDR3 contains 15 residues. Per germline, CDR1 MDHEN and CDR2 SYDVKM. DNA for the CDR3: TGTGCCAGCAAACCAGCGGGAGGGGGCACAGATACGCAGTATTTT. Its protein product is CASKPAGGGTDTQYF.

This CDR3 reads CASRLEAGTTDTQYF. In DNA, the CDR3 is TGTGCAAGTCGCTTAGAAGCAGGGACCACAGATACGCAGTATTTT. This chain uses TRBV12-2 with TRBJ2-3. TRBV12-2 is flagged as a pseudogene. This CDR3 has 15 residues.

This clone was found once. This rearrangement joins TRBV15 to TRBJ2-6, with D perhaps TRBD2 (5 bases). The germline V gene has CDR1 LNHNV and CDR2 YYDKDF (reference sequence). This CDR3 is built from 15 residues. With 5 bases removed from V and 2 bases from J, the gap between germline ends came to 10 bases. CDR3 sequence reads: CATSRTPTGANVLTF. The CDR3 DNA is TGTGCCACCAGCCGGACTCCCACTGGGGCCAACGTCCTGACTTTC.

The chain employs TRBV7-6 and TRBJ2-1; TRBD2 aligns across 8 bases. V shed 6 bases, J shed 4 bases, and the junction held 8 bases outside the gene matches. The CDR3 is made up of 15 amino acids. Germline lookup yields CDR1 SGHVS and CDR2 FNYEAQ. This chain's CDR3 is CASSRGRGVYNEQFF. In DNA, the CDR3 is TGTGCCAGCAGTCGTGGGCGGGGGGTTTACAATGAGCAGTTCTTC.

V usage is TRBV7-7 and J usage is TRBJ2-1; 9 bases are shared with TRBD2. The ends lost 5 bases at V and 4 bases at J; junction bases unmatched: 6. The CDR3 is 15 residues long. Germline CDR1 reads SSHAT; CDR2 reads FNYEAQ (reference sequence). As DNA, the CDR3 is TGTGCCAGCAGCACCGGGACTAGCACATACAATGAGCAGTTCTTC. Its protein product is CASSTGTSTYNEQFF.

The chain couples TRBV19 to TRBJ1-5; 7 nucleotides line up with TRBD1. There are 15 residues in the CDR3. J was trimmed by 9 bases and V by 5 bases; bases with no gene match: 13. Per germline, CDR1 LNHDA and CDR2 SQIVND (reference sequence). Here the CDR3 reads CASSPPTGLRVPQHF. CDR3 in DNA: TGTGCCAGTAGTCCCCCGACAGGGCTAAGGGTGCCCCAGCATTTT.

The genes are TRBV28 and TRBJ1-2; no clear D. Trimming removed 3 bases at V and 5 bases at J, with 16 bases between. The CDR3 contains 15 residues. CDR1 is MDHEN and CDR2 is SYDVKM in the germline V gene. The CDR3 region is CASSFVAERRYGYTF. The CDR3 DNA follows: TGTGCCAGCAGTTTTGTGGCCGAACGCCGGTATGGCTACACCTTC.

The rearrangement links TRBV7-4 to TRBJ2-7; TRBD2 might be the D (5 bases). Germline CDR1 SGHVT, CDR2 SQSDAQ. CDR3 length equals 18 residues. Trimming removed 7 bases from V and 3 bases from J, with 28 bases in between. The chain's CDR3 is CASTPPLWARDANYEQYF. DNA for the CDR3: TGTGCCAGCACCCCGCCCCTATGGGCTCGGGATGCTAACTACGAGCAGTACTTC. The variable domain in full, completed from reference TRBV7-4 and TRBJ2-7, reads GAGVSQSPRYKVAKRGRDVALRCDSISGHVTLYWYRQTLGQGSEVLTYSQSDAQRDKSGRPSGRFSAERPERSVSTLKIQRTEQGDSAVYLCASTPPLWARDANYEQYFGPGTRLTVT.

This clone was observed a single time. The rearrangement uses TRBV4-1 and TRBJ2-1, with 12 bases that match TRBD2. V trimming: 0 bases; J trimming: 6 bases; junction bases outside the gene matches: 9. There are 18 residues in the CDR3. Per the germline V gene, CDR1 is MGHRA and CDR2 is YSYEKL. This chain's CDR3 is CASSQDEGLAGRGNEQFF. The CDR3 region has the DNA TGCGCCAGCAGCCAAGATGAAGGACTAGCGGGAAGGGGCAATGAGCAGTTCTTC.

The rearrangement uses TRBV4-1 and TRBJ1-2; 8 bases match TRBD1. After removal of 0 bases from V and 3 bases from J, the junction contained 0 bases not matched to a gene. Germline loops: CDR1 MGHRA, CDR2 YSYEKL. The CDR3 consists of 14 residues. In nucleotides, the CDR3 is TGCGCCAGCAGCCAAGAGACAGGGGACTATGGCTACACCTTC. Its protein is CASSQETGDYGYTF.

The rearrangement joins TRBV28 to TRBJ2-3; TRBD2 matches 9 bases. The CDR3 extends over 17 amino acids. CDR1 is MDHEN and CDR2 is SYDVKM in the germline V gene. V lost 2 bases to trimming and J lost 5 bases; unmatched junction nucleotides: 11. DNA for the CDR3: TGTGCCAGCAGTTTAAAGGCGGGAGGGGGTATTCAAGATACGCAGTATTTT. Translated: CASSLKAGGGIQDTQYF.

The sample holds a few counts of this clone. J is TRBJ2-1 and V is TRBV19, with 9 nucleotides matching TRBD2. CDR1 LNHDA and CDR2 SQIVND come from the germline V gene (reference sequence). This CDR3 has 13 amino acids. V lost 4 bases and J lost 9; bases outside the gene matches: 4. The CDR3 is CASSTMTSGEQFF. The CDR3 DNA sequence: TGTGCCAGTAGTACTATGACTAGCGGTGAGCAGTTCTTC.

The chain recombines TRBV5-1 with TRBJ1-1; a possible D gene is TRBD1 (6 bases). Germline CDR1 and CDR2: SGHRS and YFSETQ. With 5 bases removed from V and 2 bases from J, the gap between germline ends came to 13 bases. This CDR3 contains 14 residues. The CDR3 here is CASSYRTANTEAFF. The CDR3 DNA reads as TGCGCCAGCAGTTACCGGACAGCTAACACTGAAGCTTTCTTT.

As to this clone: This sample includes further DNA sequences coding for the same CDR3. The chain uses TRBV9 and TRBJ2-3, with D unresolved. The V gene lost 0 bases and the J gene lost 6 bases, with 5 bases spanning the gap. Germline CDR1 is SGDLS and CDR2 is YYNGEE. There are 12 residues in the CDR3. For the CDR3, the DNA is TGTGCCAGCAGCGTAGAGGCGGATACGCAGTATTTT. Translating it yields CASSVEADTQYF. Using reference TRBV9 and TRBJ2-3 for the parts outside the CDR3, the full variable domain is DSGVTQTPKHLITATGQRVTLRCSPRSGDLSVYWYQQSLDQGLQFLIQYYNGEERAKGNILERFSAQQFPDLHSELNLSSLELGDSALYFCASSVEADTQYFGPGTRLTVL.